This T cell receptor beta chain was observed in a study of early T cells in non-severe SARS-CoV-2 infection. This clonotype has just a few counts. The TCR library protocol was used to attach unique molecular identifiers. These identifiers were attached to individual cDNA molecules. A single record per CDR3 protein comes from TCRdb applying MiXCR to the 5' RACE reads. The table shows approximately 77,000 distinct CDR3 sequences, with approximately 12% occurring only once. V gave up 0 bases and J gave up 5 bases; unmatched junction bases: 4. Germline V gene data show CDR1 as SGHRS and CDR2 as YFSETQ. The CDR3 extends over 14 amino acids.

The chain recombines TRBV5-1 with TRBJ1-1, with 7 bases identical to TRBD1. Sequenced input: whole blood. The receptor's source is an adult who was a healthcare worker with PCR-confirmed SARS-CoV-2 infection or an uninfected control (not recorded which). CDR3 loop: CASSLGGGATEAFF. The CDR3 nucleotides read TGCGCCAGCAGCTTGGGAGGGGGCGCTACTGAAGCTTTCTTT.